A selection of T cell receptor beta chains follows, all from one sample in a study of shared clonotypes between healthy human individuals. Only in-frame clones appear in the TCRdb table, and some are missing; sequencing was by immunoSEQ multiplex PCR. The table records some 600,000 clones, approximately 96% of them present only once. Source material: naive CD8+ T cells sorted from blood. The source is a woman aged 30 to 39 in good health. The CDR3 runs from the conserved cysteine through the conserved F or W. The D gene is left open where the match is weak. Clone size, where shown, is once, few, many, or a class for clones that have expanded.

-,TRBV4-1,-,TRBJ2-7,TGCGCCAGCAGCCAGCGTCTGGCCTACGAGCAGTACTTC,CASSQRLAYEQYF
-,TRBV7-9,-,TRBJ1-1,TGTGCCAGCAGCTTAGTATCCGGGGAAGGGACCGAAGCTTTCTTT,CASSLVSGEGTEAFF
few,TRBV19,-,TRBJ1-2,TGTGCCAGTAGTCAAAGGACAGTCGGCTACACCTTC,CASSQRTVGYTF
-,TRBV7-8,-,TRBJ2-1,TGTGCCAGCAGCCCGGACCATGGCTCCTACAATGAGCAGTTCTTC,CASSPDHGSYNEQFF
few,TRBV30,-,TRBJ1-2,TGTGCCGAGGACCATGGATCGTCGGGCTACACCTTC,CAEDHGSSGYTF
-,TRBV27,-,TRBJ1-5,TGTGCCAGCAGTTACAGGGATAGCAATCAGCCCCAGCATTTT,CASSYRDSNQPQHF
-,TRBV13,TRBD1,TRBJ1-4,TGTGCCAGCAGCCGTGGGACAGGGGCCGAAAAACTGTTTTTT,CASSRGTGAEKLFF
-,TRBV28,-,TRBJ2-3,TGTGCCAGCAGTTTAAAGGGGCTGTACACAGATACGCAGTATTTT,CASSLKGLYTDTQYF
-,TRBV27,TRBD1,TRBJ2-7,TGTGCCAGCAGTTTAGGGACAGGGGAATACGAGCAGTACTTC,CASSLGTGEYEQYF
-,TRBV28,TRBD2,TRBJ2-7,TGTGCCACCTCCCTAGCGGGAGGCGACGAGCAGTACTTC,CATSLAGGDEQYF
-,TRBV11-2,-,TRBJ1-1,TGTGCCAGCACCCTATGGGGGCAGGGGCTGGACACTGAAGCTTTCTTT,CASTLWGQGLDTEAFF
-,TRBV5-1,-,TRBJ1-1,TGCGCCAGCAGCTACAGCCGCGGGGCGAACACTGAAGCTTTCTTT,CASSYSRGANTEAFF
-,TRBV19,TRBD1,TRBJ2-7,TGTGCCAGTAGTCCCTCGGACAGGGCCTCCTACGAGCAGTACTTC,CASSPSDRASYEQYF
-,TRBV5-1,-,TRBJ2-1,TGCGCCAGCAGCTTGGCCGAACAGGGCTTGAGCTCCTACAATGAGCAGTTCTTC,CASSLAEQGLSSYNEQFF